The text below deals with one T cell receptor beta chain. Antigen: not known. TCRdb's table, derived via immunoSEQ multiplex PCR, lists solely in-frame clones and lacks some. The data hold roughly 97,000 clones, with about 90% observed a single time. Germline V gene lookup returns CDR1 MNHNY and CDR2 SVGAGI (reference sequence). The CDR3 is 12 amino acids. V was trimmed by 0 bases and J by 6 bases, leaving 2 bases between them. This record belongs to a study of OX40 agonist ivuxolimab in advanced cancers. In the study overall: Of the patients, three showed partial responses, one with hepatocellular carcinoma and two with cutaneous melanoma. Broader study findings: Blood T cells, both CD4+ and CD8+, expanded clonally by week 6 at 0.1 to 3.0 mg/kg. On average, CD8+ T cells showed a greater number of expanded clones than CD4+. Clonal expansion in partial responders at 0.1-3.0 mg/kg ranked among the lowest.

The specimen comprised CD4+ or CD8+ T cells sorted from blood, sampled in a trial of the OX40 agonist ivuxolimab. The receptor was isolated from an adult with an advanced solid tumor such as melanoma, head and neck, liver or kidney cancer. V is TRBV6-6 and J is TRBJ2-2, with no clear D. Here the CDR3 DNA reads TGTGCCAGCAGTTACTCAGCCGGGGAGCTGTTTTTT. This gives the protein CASSYSAGELFF.